This TCR beta chain is drawn from a study of circulating tumor DNA in untreated peripheral T-cell lymphoma (dated by TCRdb to 2020 to 2022). This clone showed up just a few times. There is no known antigen for this receptor. Per-base quality was not reported, and no clone a single base away is much larger than it. Baseline tumor tissue collected before treatment was sequenced to identify tumor-specific TCR clonotypes. The study used next-generation sequencing of T-cell receptor sequences to monitor peripheral T-cell lymphoma patients receiving frontline treatment on a trial. Libraries were made using the immunoSEQ multiplex PCR assay. What TCRdb holds here is the immuneACCESS table cut down to in-frame rearrangements. Part of the clones is not present; checked against another copy, under half of the missing clones reflect an unresolved V gene, and the others are unexplained. The sample table contains 6,000 to 7,500 clones; only one count was recorded for approximately 76% of them. Together, the top ten hold 15% to 20% of the sample.

The paper's findings and limits, for the study overall: Tumor-specific clonotypes were found in 75% to 80% of patients, coming from roughly 88% of baseline tissues and approximately 67% of baseline serum samples.

This TCR came from a human donor with peripheral T-cell lymphoma. The material sequenced was tumor tissue.

The CDR3: CATRPTGVGTDTQYF. The DNA reads as follows: TGCGCCACCCGCCCGACAGGGGTTGGGACAGATACGCAGTATTTT. The V and J segments used are TRBV5-1 and TRBJ2-3, with 8 bases aligning to TRBD1. In the germline V gene, CDR1 corresponds to SGHRS and CDR2 to YFSETQ. Relative to germline, V is missing 9 bases and J is missing 3 bases, with 12 bases of the junction outside any gene match. The CDR3 covers 15 residues, taking in both the cysteine and the phenylalanine. Only CDR3 DNA remains: 45 bases, in frame from the first base. Full variable domain (CDR3 extended with the reference TRBV5-1 and TRBJ2-3 proteins): KAGVTQTPRYLIKTRGQQVTLSCSPISGHRSVSWYQQTPGQGLQFLFEYFSETQRNKGNFPGRFSGRQFSNSRSEMNVSTLELGDSALYLCATRPTGVGTDTQYFGPGTRLTVL.